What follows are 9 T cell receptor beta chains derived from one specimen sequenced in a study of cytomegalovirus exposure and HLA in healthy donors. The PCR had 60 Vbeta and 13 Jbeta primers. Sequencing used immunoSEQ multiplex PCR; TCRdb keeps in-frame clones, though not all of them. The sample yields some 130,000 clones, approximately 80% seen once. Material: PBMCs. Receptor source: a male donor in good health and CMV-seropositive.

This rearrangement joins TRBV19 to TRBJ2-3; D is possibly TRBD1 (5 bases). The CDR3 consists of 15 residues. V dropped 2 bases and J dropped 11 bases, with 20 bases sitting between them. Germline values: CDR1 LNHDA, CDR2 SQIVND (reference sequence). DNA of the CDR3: TGTGCCAGTAGTATAAATTCCGGCCCAGCAAGGGGGCAGTATTTT. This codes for CASSINSGPARGQYF.

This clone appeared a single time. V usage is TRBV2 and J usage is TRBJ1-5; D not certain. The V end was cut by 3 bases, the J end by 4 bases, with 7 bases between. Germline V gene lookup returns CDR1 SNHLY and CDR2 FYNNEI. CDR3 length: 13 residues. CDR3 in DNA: TGTGCCAGCAGTGAGAGGTGGAATCAGCCCCAGCATTTT. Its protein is CASSERWNQPQHF. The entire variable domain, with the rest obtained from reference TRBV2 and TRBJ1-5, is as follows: EPEVTQTPSHQVTQMGQEVILRCVPISNHLYFYWYRQILGQKVEFLVSFYNNEISEKSEIFDDQFSVERPDGSNFTLKIRSTKLEDSAMYFCASSERWNQPQHFGDGTRLSIL.

In DNA, the CDR3 is TGCGCCAGCAGCCAACCCCTTACCGGGACTAGCGGCCAAGAGACCCAGTACTTC. Amino acid sequence: CASSQPLTGTSGQETQYF. The gene calls are TRBV4-1 and TRBJ2-5; 11 nucleotides line up with TRBD2. The germline V gene encodes CDR1 MGHRA and CDR2 YSYEKL. V lost 2 bases, J lost 1 base, and 9 bases stayed unmatched. This CDR3 comprises 18 residues.

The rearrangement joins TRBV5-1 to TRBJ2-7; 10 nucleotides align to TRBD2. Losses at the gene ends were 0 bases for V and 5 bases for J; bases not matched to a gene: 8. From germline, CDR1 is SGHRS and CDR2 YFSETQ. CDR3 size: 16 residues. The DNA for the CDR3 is TGCGCCAGCAGCTTGGAGGCTAGCGGGGGATTCAACGAGCAGTACTTC. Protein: CASSLEASGGFNEQYF. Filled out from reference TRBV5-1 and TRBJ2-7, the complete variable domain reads KAGVTQTPRYLIKTRGQQVTLSCSPISGHRSVSWYQQTPGQGLQFLFEYFSETQRNKGNFPGRFSGRQFSNSRSEMNVSTLELGDSALYLCASSLEASGGFNEQYFGPGTRLTVT.

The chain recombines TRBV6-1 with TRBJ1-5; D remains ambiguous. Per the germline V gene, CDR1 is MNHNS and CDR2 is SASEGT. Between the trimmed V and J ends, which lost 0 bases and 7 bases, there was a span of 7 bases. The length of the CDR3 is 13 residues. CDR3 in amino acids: CASSEAGRQPQHF. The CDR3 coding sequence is TGTGCCAGCAGTGAAGCGGGGAGGCAGCCCCAGCATTTT.

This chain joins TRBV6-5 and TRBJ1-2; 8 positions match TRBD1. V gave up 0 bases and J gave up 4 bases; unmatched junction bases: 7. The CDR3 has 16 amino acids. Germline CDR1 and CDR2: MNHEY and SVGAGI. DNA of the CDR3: TGTGCCAGCAGTTACTCCGGTGGACAGGGAGGCTATGGCTACACCTTC. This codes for CASSYSGGQGGYGYTF.

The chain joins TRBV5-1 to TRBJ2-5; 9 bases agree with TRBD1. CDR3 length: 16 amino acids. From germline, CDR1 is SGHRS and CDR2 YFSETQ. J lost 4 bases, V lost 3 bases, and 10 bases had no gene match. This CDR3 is CASSSGGQGSGETQYF. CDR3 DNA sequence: TGCGCCAGCAGCTCCGGGGGACAGGGCTCGGGAGAGACCCAGTACTTC.

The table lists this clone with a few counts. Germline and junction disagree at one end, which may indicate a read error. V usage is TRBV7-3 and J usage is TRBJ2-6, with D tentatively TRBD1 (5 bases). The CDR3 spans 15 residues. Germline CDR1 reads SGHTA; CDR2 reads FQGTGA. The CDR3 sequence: CASSLAGSGANGLTF. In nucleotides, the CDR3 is TGTGCCAGCAGCTTAGCCGGCTCTGGGGCCAACGGCCTGACTTTC.

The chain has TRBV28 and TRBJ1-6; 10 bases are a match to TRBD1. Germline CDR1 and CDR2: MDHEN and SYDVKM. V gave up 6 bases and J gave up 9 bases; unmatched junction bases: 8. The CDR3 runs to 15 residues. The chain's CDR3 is CASRPGQGNVSPLHF. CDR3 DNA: TGTGCCAGCAGGCCGGGACAGGGGAACGTTTCACCCCTCCACTTT.